The T cell receptor (beta chain) described here comes from a study of shared clonotypes between healthy human individuals. Study details: For every donor, three CD4 naive, three CD4 memory, two CD8 naive and one CD8 memory plates were used.

General observations from the study: Of the naive CD4 clonotypes, about 5% were shared across several donors.

Assay: immunoSEQ multiplex PCR; the TCRdb copy retains only in-frame clones and omits some. This table has some 2,000,000 clones, roughly 94% appearing once. Naive-designated CD8 cells lacked CD45RO, were positively enriched for CCR7, and omitted terminally differentiated effector memory CD45RA+ cells. None of the donors, who were healthy HIV-negative adults, had recently had acute infections or vaccinations. As to this clone: What it binds is unknown.

This CDR3 has 15 residues. Losses at the gene ends were 4 bases for V and 7 bases for J; bases not matched to a gene: 7. CDR1 and CDR2 from the germline V gene are SGHDT and YYEEEE. The sample taken for sequencing was naive CD8+ T cells sorted from blood. This receptor was identified in a man between 18 and 35 years old in good health. V gene TRBV5-6 combines with J gene TRBJ1-6; the match to TRBD1 covers 8 bases. CDR3 in amino acids: CASSMDREGNSPLHF. The CDR3 DNA is TGTGCCAGCAGCATGGACAGGGAGGGGAATTCACCCCTCCACTTT.